The present entry profiles one TCR beta chain with its context. This clonotype showed up many times. What antigen it recognizes has not been identified. No base qualities exist here, and no much larger clone lies one base off it. This sample is drawn from a study of CD8 T cells in ankylosing spondylitis (TCRdb year 2017). Context from the whole study: The study set out to find disease-linked TCR variants by profiling T cell receptor beta repertoires in ankylosing spondylitis patients and healthy donors. Peripheral blood was sampled, and synovial fluid was also collected from ankylosing spondylitis patients. In total, the full study cohort was made up of roughly 110 healthy donors and more than 20 ankylosing spondylitis patients. Paper-wide results and their limitations: In peripheral blood, the disease-linked clones were found at relatively low frequencies and had a CD8+ phenotype. Some motif variants were previously reported in synovial fluid and blood of reactive arthritis patients, suggesting common disease-initiation mechanisms. Blood from ankylosing spondylitis patients appeared to be characterized by a TCR beta motif made up of eight highly homologous amino acid variants. According to the report, matched synovial fluid samples from ankylosing spondylitis patients were significantly enriched for the disease-linked clones.

The CDR3, from cysteine to phenylalanine, totals 14 residues. The sequence is cut down to CDR3 DNA, 42 bases in frame from base 1. V is clipped by 3 bases and J by 4 bases, and the sequence between their germline boundaries is 10 bases long. The data were produced on an Illumina HiSeq 2500. Quantitative 5'-RACE with molecular barcodes was used to prepare TCR beta libraries. The original pipeline was this. A new computational method based on a probabilistic model of VDJ rearrangement was used to identify disease-linked TCR variants. Starting from the raw public reads, TCRdb applied fastp trimming at Q25, assembled clones with MiXCR and retained in-frame beta chains. Identical CDR3 proteins give one entry, which carries the most common genes and DNA. TCRdb's processing, not the authors' own work, is the source of the V and J calls. This sample gives under 300,000 distinct CDR3 sequences in total; around 9.2% of them show up just once. In total, the top ten clones hold 6.5% to 7% of the sample.

The chain is made from TRBV12-3 or TRBV12-4 and TRBJ2-1; there is no confident call for the D gene. The TCR comes from a male donor with ankylosing spondylitis or in good health (not recorded which). Source material: blood, either unsorted or a sorted T cell fraction (not recorded which). The nucleotide sequence is given as TGTGCCAGCAGTTTCAGGAGTCCATACAATGAGCAGTTCTTC. It translates to CASSFRSPYNEQFF.